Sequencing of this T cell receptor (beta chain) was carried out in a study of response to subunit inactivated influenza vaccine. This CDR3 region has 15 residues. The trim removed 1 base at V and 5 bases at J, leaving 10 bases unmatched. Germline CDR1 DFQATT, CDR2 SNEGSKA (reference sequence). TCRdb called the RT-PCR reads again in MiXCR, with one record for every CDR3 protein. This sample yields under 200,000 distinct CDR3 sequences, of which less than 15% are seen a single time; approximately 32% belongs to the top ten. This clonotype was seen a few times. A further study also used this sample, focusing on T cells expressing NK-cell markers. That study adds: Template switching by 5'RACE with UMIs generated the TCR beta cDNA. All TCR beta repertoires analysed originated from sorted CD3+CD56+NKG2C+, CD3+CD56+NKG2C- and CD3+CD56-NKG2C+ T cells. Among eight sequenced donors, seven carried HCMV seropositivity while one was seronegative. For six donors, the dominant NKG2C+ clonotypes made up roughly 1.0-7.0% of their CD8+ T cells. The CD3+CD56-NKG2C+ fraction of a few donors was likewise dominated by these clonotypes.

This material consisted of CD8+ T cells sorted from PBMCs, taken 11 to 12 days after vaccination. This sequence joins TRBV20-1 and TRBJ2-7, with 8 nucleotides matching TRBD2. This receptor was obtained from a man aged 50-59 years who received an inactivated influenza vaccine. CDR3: CSARAASGSIHEQYF. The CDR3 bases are TGCAGTGCTAGAGCGGCCAGCGGGAGTATACACGAGCAGTACTTC.